This T cell receptor (beta chain) was profiled in a study of blood T cell repertoires in COVID-19. TCRdb keeps only in-frame clones here, not all; method: immunoSEQ multiplex PCR. The sample records under 200,000 clones, less than 90% being singletons. Germline lookup yields CDR1 SQVTM and CDR2 ANQGSEA. This CDR3 contains 13 residues. V dropped 7 bases and J dropped 1; count of bases not matched to a gene: 4. The chain joins TRBV29-1 to TRBJ1-1; TRBD1 matches 9 bases. The source material was peripheral blood. The receptor was isolated from a woman in her sixties or seventies with COVID-19, enrolled during active disease. The CDR3 nucleotides are TGCAGCGCACGGGGACAGGGGAACACTGAAGCTTTCTTT. Translation: CSARGQGNTEAFF.